This T cell receptor (beta chain) comes out of a study of T cells in Graves' hyperthyroidism and ophthalmopathy. Study in general: Peripheral blood was secured at the point of initial diagnosis, before any treatment. Study-level findings and limits: Model output signaled ophthalmopathy a median roughly 6 months ahead of onset. Most clonotypes that expanded in the thyroid above 0.001 also showed up in blood.

Hyperthyroidism was newly diagnosed in patients aged 18 to 65 (duration under 2 months). What was amplified from RNA transcripts were TCR beta CDR3 regions. TCR CDR3 underwent first-round RT-PCR with the HTBI primer set. TCRdb processed the multiplex PCR reads anew with MiXCR; each CDR3 protein has one entry. The sample contains approximately 740,000 distinct CDR3 sequences, 12% to 15% of which appear only once. This clonotype was seen once. What it recognizes is unknown. Germline CDR1 and CDR2: LGHNA and YSLEER. The V and J ends lost 3 bases and 8 bases, in that order; junction bases with no gene match: 7. The CDR3 is 15 amino acids.

Sequencing input: blood. This sequence was found in a woman aged 18-29 years with Graves' hyperthyroidism. The chain links TRBV4-3 to TRBJ2-1; TRBD2 agrees at 10 bases. DNA of the CDR3: TGCGCCAGCAGCCAGAGAGCGGGAGGGCCTCATGAGCAGTTCTTC. Translating gives CASSQRAGGPHEQFF.